This T cell receptor (beta chain) originates from a study of cytomegalovirus exposure and HLA in healthy donors. Notes on the study in general: Evidence from a later analysis indicated that most CMV-associated TCR beta chains looked HLA-restricted. It was only CMV serostatus that was available as immune exposure information.

Concerning this clone: Its antigen is currently unknown.

It was with 60 Vbeta and 13 Jbeta primers that the PCR ran. Measured with immunoSEQ multiplex PCR; TCRdb has only the in-frame clones, and not every one. This sample yields approximately 110,000 clones, of which approximately 80% are seen a single time; about 3.5% belongs to the top ten. Germline lookup yields CDR1 SQVTM and CDR2 ANQGSEA. Trimming removed 0 bases from V and 0 bases from J, with 12 bases in between. The CDR3 covers 15 residues. Sequenced input: PBMCs. This receptor was taken from a man aged 40-49 years in good health and CMV-seronegative. The chain recombines TRBV29-1 with TRBJ2-7; the D gene is possibly TRBD2 (6 bases). This chain's CDR3 is CSVEDRGTSSYEQYF. The CDR3 DNA sequence: TGCAGCGTTGAAGATCGGGGGACCAGCTCCTACGAGCAGTACTTC.